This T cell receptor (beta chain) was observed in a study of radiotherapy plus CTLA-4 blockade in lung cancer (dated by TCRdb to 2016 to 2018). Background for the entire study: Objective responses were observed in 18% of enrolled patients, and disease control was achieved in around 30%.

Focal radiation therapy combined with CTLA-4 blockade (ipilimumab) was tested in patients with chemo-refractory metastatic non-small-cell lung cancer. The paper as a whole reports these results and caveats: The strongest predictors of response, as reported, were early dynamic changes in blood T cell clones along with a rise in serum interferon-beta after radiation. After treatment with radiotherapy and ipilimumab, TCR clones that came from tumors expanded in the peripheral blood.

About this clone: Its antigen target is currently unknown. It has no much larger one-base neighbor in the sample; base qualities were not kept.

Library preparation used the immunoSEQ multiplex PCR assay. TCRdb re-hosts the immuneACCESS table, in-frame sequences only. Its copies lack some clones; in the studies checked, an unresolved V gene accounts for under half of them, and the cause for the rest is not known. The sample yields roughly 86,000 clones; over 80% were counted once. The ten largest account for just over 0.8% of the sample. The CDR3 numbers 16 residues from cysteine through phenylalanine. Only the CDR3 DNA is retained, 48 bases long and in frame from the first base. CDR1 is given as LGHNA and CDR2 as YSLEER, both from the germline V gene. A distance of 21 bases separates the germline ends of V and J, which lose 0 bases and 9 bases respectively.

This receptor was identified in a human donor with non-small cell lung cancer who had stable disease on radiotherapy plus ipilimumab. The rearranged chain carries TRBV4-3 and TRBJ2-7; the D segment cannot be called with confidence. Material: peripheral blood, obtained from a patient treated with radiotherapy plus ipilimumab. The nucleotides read TGCGCCAGCAGCCAAGAGACTGGAACTGGACGGTCGGGGCAGTACTTC. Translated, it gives CASSQETGTGRSGQYF.